These T cell receptor beta chains were read from a single sample in a study of blood T cells in healthy people across ages. TCRdb redid the calling of the 5' RACE reads with MiXCR, one entry per CDR3 protein. The sample shows 450,000 to 650,000 distinct CDR3 sequences, less than 25% of them seen only once. The data also belong to a second study, concerning T cells of mothers and their children.

Sequenced input: blood. These receptors were obtained from a boy younger than 18 in good health. The CDR3 runs from the conserved cysteine through the conserved F or W. A D gene is named only where the DNA matches it firmly. Expanded clones are given a class, and other clones once, few, many or no size at all.

clone size: NA
J gene: TRBJ1-1
D gene: NA
V gene: TRBV11-2
CDR3 protein: CASSLGRVAVLTEAFF
CDR3 DNA: TGTGCCAGCAGCTTAGGGAGGGTGGCAGTACTCACTGAAGCTTTCTTT

clone size: few
J gene: TRBJ2-1
D gene: TRBD2
V gene: TRBV7-2
CDR3 protein: CASSLEAGGSYSEQFF
CDR3 DNA: TGTGCCAGCAGCTTAGAAGCGGGGGGCTCCTACAGTGAGCAGTTCTTC

clone size: few
J gene: TRBJ2-1
D gene: TRBD2
V gene: TRBV20-1
CDR3 protein: CSAMSGTSANEQFF
CDR3 DNA: TGCAGTGCGATGTCCGGGACTAGCGCCAATGAGCAGTTCTTC

clone size: NA
J gene: TRBJ2-5
D gene: TRBD2
V gene: TRBV20-1
CDR3 protein: CSAPSGGTTQETQYF
CDR3 DNA: TGCAGTGCTCCTTCTGGCGGGACTACTCAAGAGACCCAGTACTTC

clone size: many
J gene: TRBJ2-5
D gene: TRBD1
V gene: TRBV29-1
CDR3 protein: CSVVARGHETQYF
CDR3 DNA: TGCAGCGTTGTGGCCAGGGGGCATGAGACCCAGTACTTC

clone size: NA
J gene: TRBJ2-1
D gene: TRBD2
V gene: TRBV20-1
CDR3 protein: CSAKGTSGSFGYNEQFF
CDR3 DNA: TGCAGTGCTAAGGGGACTAGCGGGAGTTTTGGCTACAATGAGCAGTTCTTC

clone size: few
J gene: TRBJ2-7
D gene: NA
V gene: TRBV20-1
CDR3 protein: CSAFQSYEQYF
CDR3 DNA: TGCAGTGCGTTTCAGAGCTACGAGCAGTACTTC

clone size: few
J gene: TRBJ2-4
D gene: NA
V gene: TRBV20-1
CDR3 protein: CSARDIDREGGNIQYF
CDR3 DNA: TGCAGTGCTAGAGATATTGACAGGGAAGGGGGGAACATTCAGTACTTC

clone size: few
J gene: TRBJ1-1
D gene: NA
V gene: TRBV29-1
CDR3 protein: CSVERVSVNTEAFF
CDR3 DNA: TGCAGCGTCGAGAGAGTATCGGTGAACACTGAAGCTTTCTTT

clone size: NA
J gene: TRBJ2-7
D gene: NA
V gene: TRBV20-1
CDR3 protein: CSAREDRDGSYEQYF
CDR3 DNA: TGCAGTGCTAGAGAAGACCGGGACGGATCCTACGAGCAGTACTTC

clone size: NA
J gene: TRBJ2-7
D gene: NA
V gene: TRBV18
CDR3 protein: CASSPPLTNYEQYF
CDR3 DNA: TGTGCCAGCTCACCACCGCTTACAAACTACGAGCAGTACTTC

clone size: NA
J gene: TRBJ2-4
D gene: TRBD2
V gene: TRBV20-1
CDR3 protein: CSARTSGGAKNIQYF
CDR3 DNA: TGCAGTGCTAGGACTAGCGGGGGGGCCAAAAACATTCAGTACTTC

clone size: NA
J gene: TRBJ2-7
D gene: TRBD2
V gene: TRBV20-1
CDR3 protein: CSAGSSGAPYEQYF
CDR3 DNA: TGCAGTGCTGGTTCTAGCGGGGCACCCTACGAGCAGTACTTC

clone size: NA
J gene: TRBJ1-2
D gene: TRBD1
V gene: TRBV9
CDR3 protein: CASSPRDSSNYGYTF
CDR3 DNA: TGTGCCAGCAGCCCCCGGGACAGTTCTAACTATGGCTACACCTTC

clone size: few
J gene: TRBJ2-1
D gene: NA
V gene: TRBV4-1
CDR3 protein: CASSQRDLFQFF
CDR3 DNA: TGCGCCAGCAGCCAAAGAGATCTATTTCAGTTCTTC

clone size: NA
J gene: TRBJ1-4
D gene: NA
V gene: TRBV5-1
CDR3 protein: CASSLADRPGTEKLFF
CDR3 DNA: TGCGCCAGCAGTTTGGCCGACAGGCCAGGGACTGAAAAACTGTTTTTT

clone size: once
J gene: TRBJ2-1
D gene: NA
V gene: TRBV29-1
CDR3 protein: CSVPDLGPFNNEQFF
CDR3 DNA: TGCAGCGTTCCCGACCTAGGGCCCTTTAACAATGAGCAGTTCTTC

clone size: many
J gene: TRBJ2-1
D gene: NA
V gene: TRBV7-9
CDR3 protein: CASSPLSNEQFF
CDR3 DNA: TGTGCCAGCAGCCCTCTAAGCAATGAGCAGTTCTTC

clone size: few
J gene: TRBJ2-7
D gene: TRBD1
V gene: TRBV5-1
CDR3 protein: CASSTGQDYEQYF
CDR3 DNA: TGCGCCAGCAGCACGGGACAGGATTACGAGCAGTACTTC

clone size: few
J gene: TRBJ2-7
D gene: TRBD2
V gene: TRBV27
CDR3 protein: CASSQGGSQRNEQYF
CDR3 DNA: TGTGCCAGCAGTCAGGGCGGGAGTCAACGGAACGAGCAGTACTTC

clone size: NA
J gene: TRBJ2-5
D gene: TRBD2
V gene: TRBV28
CDR3 protein: CASSLSGTSGRGTQYF
CDR3 DNA: TGTGCCAGCAGTTTATCTGGGACTAGCGGGAGAGGGACCCAGTACTTC

clone size: NA
J gene: TRBJ1-4
D gene: NA
V gene: TRBV18
CDR3 protein: CASSSEISGWETNEKLFF
CDR3 DNA: TGTGCCAGCTCATCGGAAATCAGTGGTTGGGAGACTAATGAAAAACTGTTTTTT

clone size: NA
J gene: TRBJ2-1
D gene: NA
V gene: TRBV19
CDR3 protein: CASSWGLGEQFF
CDR3 DNA: TGTGCCAGTAGTTGGGGGCTGGGTGAGCAGTTCTTC

clone size: NA
J gene: TRBJ1-3
D gene: TRBD1
V gene: TRBV28
CDR3 protein: CASRTPGTGHTIYF
CDR3 DNA: TGTGCCAGCAGAACTCCCGGGACAGGGCACACCATATATTTT

clone size: NA
J gene: TRBJ2-5
D gene: TRBD2
V gene: TRBV7-3
CDR3 protein: CASSPAGLPETQYF
CDR3 DNA: TGTGCCAGCAGCCCAGCGGGACTCCCGGAGACCCAGTACTTC

clone size: few
J gene: TRBJ1-6
D gene: NA
V gene: TRBV6-1
CDR3 protein: CASSTTVAPPNSPLHF
CDR3 DNA: TGTGCCAGCAGTACGACAGTCGCTCCCCCTAATTCACCCCTCCACTTT

clone size: once
J gene: TRBJ2-1
D gene: NA
V gene: TRBV5-1
CDR3 protein: CASSFFSGSYNEQFF
CDR3 DNA: TGCGCCAGCAGCTTTTTTAGCGGCTCCTACAATGAACAGTTCTTC

clone size: NA
J gene: TRBJ2-5
D gene: TRBD2
V gene: TRBV28
CDR3 protein: CASSVLAGQETQYF
CDR3 DNA: TGTGCCAGCAGCGTCCTAGCGGGACAAGAGACCCAGTACTTC

clone size: NA
J gene: TRBJ1-5
D gene: TRBD1
V gene: TRBV29-1
CDR3 protein: CSAGGQGSGQPQHF
CDR3 DNA: TGCAGCGCTGGTGGACAGGGCTCCGGACAGCCCCAGCATTTT

clone size: NA
J gene: TRBJ1-1
D gene: TRBD1
V gene: TRBV20-1
CDR3 protein: CSASEGTRGLYTEAFF
CDR3 DNA: TGCAGTGCTAGCGAAGGGACCAGGGGGTTGTACACTGAAGCTTTCTTT

clone size: NA
J gene: TRBJ2-5
D gene: NA
V gene: TRBV11-3
CDR3 protein: CASSLGSSAYPSETQYF
CDR3 DNA: TGTGCCAGCAGTTTAGGATCATCGGCCTATCCCTCAGAGACCCAGTACTTC

clone size: NA
J gene: TRBJ2-5
D gene: NA
V gene: TRBV12-3/TRBV12-4
CDR3 protein: CASSLGTLLFGTQYF
CDR3 DNA: TGTGCCAGCAGTCTCGGGACTCTTTTATTTGGGACCCAGTACTTC